This T cell receptor beta chain was captured in a study of blood T cell repertoires in COVID-19 (dated by TCRdb to about 2020). For the wider study: Samples covering the acute and convalescent phases of COVID-19 were provided by collaborators in the United States, Italy and Spain. The prospective study material was composed of cDNA or gDNA derived from T cells, B-cell-depleted T cells, or PBMCs. Deeply sampled blood TCRbeta repertoires from subjects exposed to, actively infected with, or recovered from COVID-19 were included in the dataset. The repertoires were made available in a free public database intended to serve as a resource for research on the immune response to SARS-CoV-2. Samples were obtained from the ongoing ImmuneRACE study (first 160 participants) and from 1,200 or so subjects provided by 6 global collaborators. Sample metadata almost always included a de-identified subject ID, COVID-19 status, age in years and sex. Where available, HLA class I and class II types were taken from metadata supplied by the sample provider and were not determined by assay-based typing. General findings and caveats noted by the study authors: Clinical and demographic metadata were provided uncurated, with the amount varying by source and participant.

Concerning this clone: What this receptor recognizes is not known. Within one base of it there is no much larger clone, and no base qualities were kept.

Enrolling through a virtual design, the prospective study's participants ranged in age from roughly 18 to 95 years and lived across 20 to 25 United States geographic areas. To assign participants to cohorts, the prospective study relied on clinical history that participants themselves reported in a screening survey and a study questionnaire. For ImmuneRACE Cohort 3, a participant was defined as recovered based on two consecutive negative NP/OP PCR tests, clearance by a healthcare professional, or resolution of symptoms. In the prospective study, whole blood, serum and a nasopharyngeal or oropharyngeal swab were collected from each participant by mobile phlebotomists. Participants in the prospective study had the option to provide additional blood draws and questionnaires over an approximately two-month period. Prospective study blood samples were shipped either frozen or at room temperature before DNA extraction.

The CDR3 covers 12 residues, taking in both the cysteine and the phenylalanine. Of the read, only the CDR3 DNA is kept; its 36 bases are in frame from base 1. V gives up 5 bases and J gives up 2 bases, and the segment between their germline ends measures 6 bases. The germline V gene provides CDR1 MNHEY and CDR2 SVGAGI. TCRbeta CDR3 regions were amplified from genomic DNA using the immunoSEQ Assay, a bias-controlled multiplex PCR. Turning to the authors' computational methods: Nucleated cell counts per sample were estimated from amplification of reference gene primers within the assay. To quantify the absolute abundance of each unique TCRbeta CDR3 rearrangement, sequence reads were collapsed and filtered. For each sample, productive Simpson clonality was calculated as the square root of Simpson's diversity index across productive rearrangements. Imported from immuneACCESS, the table was reduced by TCRdb to in-frame sequences with V and J called. These copies leave out some clones; in studies compared against another copy, an unresolved V gene accounts for under half, and the cause of the remainder is not known. The D gene and trimming were derived from the DNA, and the V and J assignments and clone size from that table. This sample is represented by 150,000 or so clones; about 79% of them were singletons. Around 3% of the sample comes from the top ten.

The sequence came from a woman aged 45-59 years who had recovered from COVID-19. Specimen: PBMCs or T cells enriched from blood (not recorded which). The chain is assembled from TRBV6-5 and TRBJ1-1; TRBD1 is a weak D gene call, 5 bases matching. The DNA reads as follows: TGTGCCAGCAGTCGGACAAACACTGAAGCTTTCTTT. Translated, this gives CASSRTNTEAFF.